This T cell receptor (beta chain) was sequenced in a study of blood T cell repertoires in COVID-19. In the study overall: Whether acute or convalescent, the COVID-19 samples came from the United States, Italy and Spain. T cells, B-cell-depleted T cells, or PBMCs provided the cDNA or gDNA that served as material.

Authors' methods: It was from reference gene primer amplification that nucleated cell counts were estimated. Method: immunoSEQ multiplex PCR; TCRdb's copy keeps in-frame clones and lacks some. D and trimming come from the DNA, and the V and J calls and clone size come from that table. The sample has fewer than 300,000 clones, roughly 86% seen once; the top ten hold around 0.8%. What was sequenced was peripheral blood. The TCR sequence derives from a woman in her twenties or thirties with acute or convalescent COVID-19.

The DNA of the CDR3 is TGCGCCAGCAGCCAAGACCGAGGGACAGGTGAAAAACTGTTTTTT. This codes for CASSQDRGTGEKLFF. The J gene is TRBJ1-4, the V gene TRBV4-3; 8 nucleotides align to TRBD1. V dropped 0 bases and J dropped 7; count of bases not matched to a gene: 4. The CDR3 is 15 amino acids. The V gene's germline CDR1 is LGHNA and CDR2 YSLEER.